The following is a TCR beta chain sequence with its context. Its matching antigen is unknown. This record belongs to a study of shared clonotypes between healthy human individuals. The wider study: For every donor, three CD4 naive, three CD4 memory, two CD8 naive and one CD8 memory plates were used. Overall study findings and caveats: The study found approximately 5% of naive CD4 clonotypes shared across a few donors.

Splitting of each subset's genomic DNA was done evenly across several immunoSEQ plates. Clones were sequenced by immunoSEQ multiplex PCR, and TCRdb holds only the in-frame ones, with some missing. The repertoire holds around 2,100,000 clones, with roughly 95% as singletons. CD8 cells classed as naive were CD45RO-negative and positively selected for CCR7, excluding terminally differentiated effector memory CD45RA+ cells. The origin of this receptor is a man in his late teens or twenties in good health. The sequenced material came from naive CD8+ T cells sorted from blood.

In DNA, the CDR3 is TGTGCCAGCAGCGACCAGGGGACAGCGAACTATGGCTACACCTTC. Translation gives CASSDQGTANYGYTF. V is TRBV9 and J is TRBJ1-2; 7 bases line up with TRBD1. The CDR3 contains 15 residues. The J segment lost 2 bases and the V segment lost 3 bases, leaving 7 bases of the junction unmatched. The germline CDR1 and CDR2 sequences are SGDLS and YYNGEE.